A single sample is the source of the 20 T cell receptor beta chains below, sequenced in a study of early T cells in non-severe SARS-CoV-2 infection. TCRdb reprocessed the 5' RACE reads via MiXCR and lists one record per CDR3 protein. Of around 64,000 distinct CDR3 sequences in the sample, roughly 11% were seen once. The input for sequencing was whole blood, taken at baseline. The origin of the receptors is an adult who was a healthcare worker with PCR-confirmed SARS-CoV-2 infection or an uninfected control (not recorded which).

The rearrangement links TRBV18 to TRBJ2-7; D is ambiguous. Trimming left V 2 bases short and J 7 bases short, with 12 bases between. Germline lookup yields CDR1 KGHSH and CDR2 LQKENI. This CDR3 spans 13 amino acids. Written as DNA, the CDR3 is TGTGCCAGCTCACCAAAAAGGCAAGGGGAGCAGTACTTC. Protein: CASSPKRQGEQYF.

The chain recombines TRBV6-1 with TRBJ2-1, with D hard to call. This CDR3 comprises 12 residues. V was cut by 8 bases and J by 6 bases, with 11 bases left in between. CDR1 and CDR2 from the germline V gene are MNHNS and SASEGT. The CDR3 region is CASCATFNEQFF. The CDR3, as DNA: TGTGCCAGCTGCGCAACATTCAATGAGCAGTTCTTC.

This clonotype was detected ten times or more. The chain recombines TRBV11-2 with TRBJ2-1, with 7 bases matching TRBD2. Trimming removed 3 bases from V and 4 bases from J; junction bases left unmatched: 18. The CDR3 totals 19 residues. Germline CDR1 SGHAT, CDR2 FQNNGV. The CDR3 loop is CASSFPFLLGGSGYNEQFF. DNA of the CDR3: TGTGCCAGCAGCTTCCCCTTTTTACTAGGCGGGAGTGGGTACAATGAGCAGTTCTTC.

The CDR3 here is CASSHDRVNQPQHF. CDR3 bases: TGTGCCAGCAGCCATGACAGGGTCAATCAGCCCCAGCATTTT. V and J are TRBV12-3 or TRBV12-4 and TRBJ1-5; 7 positions match TRBD1. Trimming at V came to 6 bases and at J to 3 bases, leaving 5 bases not matched to a gene. CDR3 size: 14 residues.

This clonotype was seen many times. This rearrangement joins TRBV6-6 to TRBJ1-2; 8 bases map to TRBD1. After removal of 7 bases from V and 0 bases from J, the junction contained 13 bases not matched to a gene. CDR1 is MNHNY, CDR2 SVGAGI, per germline (reference sequence). This CDR3 contains 17 residues. The CDR3 DNA follows: TGTGCCAGCACCTTAACAGGGGGACGGGGGACTAACTATGGCTACACCTTC. This translates into CASTLTGGRGTNYGYTF.

As for this clonotype: This sequence may be a read error, since a much larger clone differs from it by one base. The V and J genes are TRBV20-1 and TRBJ2-2; D uncertain. This CDR3 contains 15 residues. The germline V and J ends were trimmed by 7 bases and 1 base, with 16 bases remaining between them. Germline V gene lookup returns CDR1 DFQATT and CDR2 SNEGSKA (reference sequence). For the CDR3, the DNA is TGCAGTGTTGTCAGCCCCGTCAGGAACACCGGGGAGCTGTTTTTT. This encodes CSVVSPVRNTGELFF.

This rearrangement joins TRBV5-1 to TRBJ2-5, with D perhaps being TRBD1 or TRBD2 (5 bases each). CDR3 size: 15 residues. The germline V gene has CDR1 SGHRS and CDR2 YFSETQ. Between the trimmed V and J ends, which lost 5 bases and 2 bases, there was a span of 16 bases. Here the CDR3 reads CASSGGPAAQETQYF. The CDR3 DNA sequence: TGCGCCAGCAGTGGGGGACCAGCGGCACAAGAGACCCAGTACTTC.

This clonotype was seen repeatedly, ten times or more. The chain couples TRBV11-2 to TRBJ2-3; D remains unclear. The CDR3 spans 13 residues. V lost 5 bases to trimming and J lost 3 bases, with 9 bases between them. CDR1 and CDR2 from the germline V gene are SGHAT and FQNNGV. The CDR3 loop reads CASSPGRTDTQYF. In nucleotides, the CDR3 is TGTGCCAGCAGCCCCGGAAGGACAGATACGCAGTATTTT.

This chain uses TRBV6-5 with TRBJ1-2; D possibly corresponds to TRBD1 (5 bases). V shed 5 bases and J shed 1 base, with 8 bases lying between them. CDR1 and CDR2 (germline): MNHEY, SVGAGI. There are 13 residues in the CDR3. The CDR3 here is CASSPRDNYGYTF. The CDR3 DNA reads as TGTGCCAGCAGTCCCAGGGATAACTATGGCTACACCTTC.

The table lists this clonotype with a few counts. The CDR3, as DNA: TGTGCCAGCAGCCCCTCTACTGGCTACAATGAGCAGTTCTTC. This encodes CASSPSTGYNEQFF. The rearrangement joins TRBV7-3 to TRBJ2-1, with no clear D. V lost 5 bases, J lost 3 bases, and 11 bases lay in between. The CDR3 sequence is 14 residues long. The germline CDR1 and CDR2 sequences are SGHTA and FQGTGA.

This clonotype was detected only a few times. This chain connects TRBV5-1 to TRBJ2-1; D gene ambiguous. The CDR3 totals 14 residues. Per the germline V gene, CDR1 is SGHRS and CDR2 is YFSETQ. Trimming removed 4 bases at V and 7 bases at J, with 15 bases between. Here the CDR3 DNA reads TGCGCCAGCAGCATAACGTATCAGAGTAATGAGCAGTTCTTC. Its protein is CASSITYQSNEQFF.

The V gene is TRBV4-1, the J gene TRBJ2-4; TRBD2 agrees at 7 bases. Trimming removed 0 bases from V and 12 bases from J; junction bases left unmatched: 8. The CDR3 length is 14 residues. The germline gives CDR1 MGHRA, CDR2 YSYEKL. The CDR3 protein is CASSQEGVGGTQYF. CDR3 coding DNA: TGCGCCAGCAGCCAAGAGGGGGTGGGAGGGACTCAGTACTTC.

The chain carries TRBV5-1 and TRBJ2-1; TRBD1 matches at 10 bases. Per germline, CDR1 SGHRS and CDR2 YFSETQ. This CDR3 spans 14 amino acids. J lost 10 bases, V lost 4 bases, and 8 bases had no gene match. The CDR3 DNA follows: TGCGCCAGCAGCCCCCGGGACAGGGGAGGGGAGCAGTTCTTC. The encoded protein is CASSPRDRGGEQFF.

This clonotype has just a few counts. The chain recombines TRBV2 with TRBJ1-6; 7 bases align to TRBD1. Looked up from germline, CDR1 is SNHLY and CDR2 is FYNNEI. V gave up 6 bases and J gave up 4 bases; unmatched junction bases: 6. The CDR3 has 15 residues. CDR3 nucleotides: TGTGCCAGCAGAGAGGGGACAGTTTATAATTCACCCCTCCACTTT. Protein sequence: CASREGTVYNSPLHF.

The V call is TRBV23-1, the J call TRBJ1-5; 7 nucleotides line up with TRBD1. TRBV23-1 is given ORF status, its function remaining uncertain. CDR3 length: 17 amino acids. Losses at the gene ends were 3 bases for V and 3 bases for J; bases not matched to a gene: 11. CDR3 amino acids: CASSHPDRERVNQPQHF. The CDR3 nucleotides are TGCGCCAGCAGTCACCCAGACAGGGAGAGGGTCAATCAGCCCCAGCATTTT.

The chain joins TRBV27 to TRBJ2-5; the match to TRBD1 covers 8 bases. The germline V gene has CDR1 MNHEY and CDR2 SMNVEV (reference sequence). This CDR3 is built from 15 residues. Germline trimming cut 5 bases from V and 5 bases from J; bases unmatched to any gene: 10. The CDR3 loop reads CASSHRRTGMETQYF. CDR3 in DNA: TGTGCCAGCAGTCACCGACGGACAGGGATGGAGACCCAGTACTTC.

The rearrangement uses TRBV5-1 and TRBJ1-1; D perhaps matches TRBD1 (6 bases). CDR1 is SGHRS and CDR2 is YFSETQ in the germline V gene. Trimming took off 2 bases at V and 0 bases at J, with 11 bases between the two ends. This CDR3 contains 15 residues. CDR3 nucleotides: TGCGCCAGCAGCTTAGGACAGTCGCTGAACACTGAAGCTTTCTTT. Amino acids: CASSLGQSLNTEAFF.

This rearrangement joins TRBV3-1 to TRBJ2-7; 8 positions match TRBD1. Looked up from germline, CDR1 is LGHDT and CDR2 is YNNKEL (reference sequence). CDR3 length equals 15 residues. V lost 0 bases, J lost 6 bases, and 7 bases stayed unmatched. The CDR3 spells CASSQEDRDFGEQYF. The CDR3 DNA reads TGTGCCAGCAGCCAAGAGGACAGGGACTTTGGCGAGCAGTACTTC.

The V and J genes are TRBV3-1 and TRBJ2-4, with D possibly TRBD1 on 6 matching bases. Germline loops: CDR1 LGHDT, CDR2 YNNKEL (reference sequence). This CDR3 has 14 amino acids. V lost 5 bases to trimming and J lost 8 bases, with 16 bases between them. CDR3 nucleotide sequence: TGTGCCAGCAGCGACAGGCGCCGCGCGGACATTCAGTACTTC. It encodes CASSDRRRADIQYF.

Only a few counts were recorded for this clonotype. V gene TRBV20-1 combines with J gene TRBJ2-5; D call uncertain. Trimming stripped 3 bases from V and 1 base from J, with 6 bases between. CDR3 length: 12 amino acids. Germline V lookup: CDR1 DFQATT, CDR2 SNEGSKA (reference sequence). CDR3 region: CSARITQETQYF. The CDR3 bases are TGCAGTGCTAGGATTACCCAAGAGACCCAGTACTTC.